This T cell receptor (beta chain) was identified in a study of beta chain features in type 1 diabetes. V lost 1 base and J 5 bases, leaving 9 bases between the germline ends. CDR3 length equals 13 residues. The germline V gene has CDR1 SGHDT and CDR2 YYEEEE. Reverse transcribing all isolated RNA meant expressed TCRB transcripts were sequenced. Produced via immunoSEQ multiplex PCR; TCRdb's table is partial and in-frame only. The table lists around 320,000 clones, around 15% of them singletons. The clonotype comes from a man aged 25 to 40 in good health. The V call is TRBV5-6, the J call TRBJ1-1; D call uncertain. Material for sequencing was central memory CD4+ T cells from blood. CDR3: CASSLNWGTEAFF. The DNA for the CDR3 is TGTGCCAGCAGCTTGAATTGGGGAACTGAAGCTTTCTTT.